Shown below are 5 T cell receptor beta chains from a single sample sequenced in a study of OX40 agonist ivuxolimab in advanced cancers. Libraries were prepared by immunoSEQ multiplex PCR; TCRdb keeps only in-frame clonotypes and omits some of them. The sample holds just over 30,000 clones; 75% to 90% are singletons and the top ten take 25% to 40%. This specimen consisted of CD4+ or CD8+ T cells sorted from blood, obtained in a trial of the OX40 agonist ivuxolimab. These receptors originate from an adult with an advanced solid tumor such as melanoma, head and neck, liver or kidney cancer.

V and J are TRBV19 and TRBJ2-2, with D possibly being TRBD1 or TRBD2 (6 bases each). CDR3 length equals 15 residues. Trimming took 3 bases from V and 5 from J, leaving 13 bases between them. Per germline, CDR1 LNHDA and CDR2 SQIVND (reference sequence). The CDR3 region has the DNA TGTGCCAGTAGTATCGTCCGGGGGCTTACCGGGGAGCTGTTTTTT. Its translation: CASSIVRGLTGELFF.

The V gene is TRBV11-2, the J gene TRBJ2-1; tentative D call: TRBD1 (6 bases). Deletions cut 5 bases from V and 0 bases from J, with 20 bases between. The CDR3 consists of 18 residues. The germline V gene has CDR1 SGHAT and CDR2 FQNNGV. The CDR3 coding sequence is TGTGCCAGCAGCCAAGGCTACCAGGACAGATACTCCTACAATGAGCAGTTCTTC. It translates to CASSQGYQDRYSYNEQFF.

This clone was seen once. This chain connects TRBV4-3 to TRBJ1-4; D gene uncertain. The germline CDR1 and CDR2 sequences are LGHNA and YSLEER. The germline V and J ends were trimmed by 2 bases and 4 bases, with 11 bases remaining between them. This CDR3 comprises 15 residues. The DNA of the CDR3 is TGCGCCAGCAGCCAATCTACGGTATTTAATGAAAAACTGTTTTTT. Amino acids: CASSQSTVFNEKLFF.

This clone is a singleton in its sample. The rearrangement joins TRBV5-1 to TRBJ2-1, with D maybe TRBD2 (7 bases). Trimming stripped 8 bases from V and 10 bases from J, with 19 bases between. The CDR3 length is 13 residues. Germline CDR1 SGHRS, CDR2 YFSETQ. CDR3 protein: CASSTRGASEQFF. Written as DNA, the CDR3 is TGCGCCAGTTCCACTCGGGGGGCGTCCGAGCAGTTCTTC.

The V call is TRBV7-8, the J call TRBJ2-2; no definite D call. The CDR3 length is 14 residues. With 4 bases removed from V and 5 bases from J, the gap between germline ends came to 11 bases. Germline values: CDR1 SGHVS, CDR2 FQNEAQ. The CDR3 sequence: CASSWTGFTGELFF. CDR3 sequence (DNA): TGTGCCAGCAGCTGGACGGGTTTTACCGGGGAGCTGTTTTTT.